Listed below are T cell receptor beta chains from one sample, sequenced in a study of blood T cell repertoires in COVID-19. Clones were sequenced by immunoSEQ multiplex PCR, and TCRdb holds only the in-frame ones, with some missing. The table lists just over 300,000 clones, roughly 91% of them singletons. The source material was peripheral blood. These receptors originate from a woman aged 25-40 years with COVID-19, enrolled during active disease. CDR3s include the opening cysteine and the closing phenylalanine or tryptophan. D genes are given only for firm matches. Size values are once, few and many counts, or a class for expanded clones, and some rows have none.

CDR3 protein	CDR3 DNA	clone size	V gene	J gene	D gene	CDR3 length
CASSQRTGGIQPQHF	TGCGCCAGCAGTCAAAGGACAGGGGGCATTCAGCCCCAGCATTTT	-	TRBV23-1	TRBJ1-5	TRBD1	15
CAITALAGGSQYF	TGTGCCATCACCGCACTAGCGGGGGGGTCCCAGTACTTC	-	TRBV10-3	TRBJ2-7	TRBD2	13
CASSFGQGSSYNSPLHF	TGTGCCAGCAGCTTTGGACAGGGTAGCTCCTATAATTCACCCCTCCACTTT	-	TRBV5-8	TRBJ1-6	TRBD1	17
CASSSGQENQPQHF	TGTGCCAGCAGCTCTGGACAGGAAAATCAGCCCCAGCATTTT	-	TRBV6-5	TRBJ1-5	TRBD1	14
CSASPLDRSKSRYGYTF	TGCAGTGCTAGTCCCCTAGACAGAAGCAAAAGTCGGTATGGCTACACCTTC	-	TRBV20-1	TRBJ1-2	-	17
CASSSKGQAASIDTQYF	TGCGCCAGCAGCTCAAAGGGACAGGCGGCTTCTATAGATACGCAGTATTTT	once	TRBV5-1	TRBJ2-3	TRBD1	17
CASSLLLGIGVANYGYTF	TGTGCCAGCAGCTTACTTCTAGGTATCGGAGTAGCTAACTATGGCTACACCTTC	-	TRBV7-3	TRBJ1-2	-	18
CASSEIPGTGRKGYGYTF	TGTGCCAGCAGTGAAATCCCCGGGACAGGGCGAAAGGGCTATGGCTACACCTTC	-	TRBV6-1	TRBJ1-2	TRBD1	18
CASSFLNTEAFF	TGTGCCAGCAGCTTTCTAAACACTGAAGCTTTCTTT	-	TRBV11-2	TRBJ1-1	-	12
CASSYIGGDKARGYTF	TGTGCCAGCAGTTACATCGGAGGCGACAAGGCGCGTGGCTACACCTTC	-	TRBV6-5	TRBJ1-2	-	16
CASSPYGERGGPTDTQYF	TGTGCCAGCAGCCCCTATGGGGAGCGGGGGGGCCCTACAGATACGCAGTATTTT	-	TRBV5-6	TRBJ2-3	TRBD2	18
CASTIRGGYQPQHF	TGTGCCAGTACCATCCGGGGTGGGTATCAGCCCCAGCATTTT	once	TRBV19	TRBJ1-5	-	14
CASSATGEGNQPQHF	TGTGCCAGCAGTGCCACGGGGGAGGGTAATCAGCCCCAGCATTTT	-	TRBV27	TRBJ1-5	-	15
CASRGQGALGNQPQHF	TGTGCCAGCAGGGGACAGGGGGCGCTTGGCAATCAGCCCCAGCATTTT	-	TRBV27	TRBJ1-5	TRBD1	16
CASSLGQGNGELFF	TGTGCCAGCAGCCTCGGACAGGGGAACGGGGAGCTGTTTTTT	-	TRBV7-9	TRBJ2-2	TRBD1	14
CSVVYSGGTYEQYF	TGCAGCGTTGTATATAGCGGGGGAACCTACGAGCAGTACTTC	-	TRBV29-1	TRBJ2-7	TRBD2	14
CASSKDRVGGNSPLHF	TGTGCCAGCAGCAAAGACAGGGTGGGGGGGAATTCACCCCTCCACTTT	-	TRBV21-1	TRBJ1-6	-	16
CASSLQVTDTQYF	TGTGCCAGCAGTTTACAGGTGACAGATACGCAGTATTTT	-	TRBV12-3/TRBV12-4	TRBJ2-3	-	13
CASSDWGLAGYNEQFF	TGTGCCAGCAGTGACTGGGGACTAGCGGGGTACAATGAGCAGTTCTTC	-	TRBV6-1	TRBJ2-1	TRBD2	16
CAISIKLGGGYTF	TGTGCTATTTCTATCAAACTGGGGGGTGGCTACACCTTC	-	TRBV6-5	TRBJ1-2	-	13
CATNDVGTSGKWAGELFF	TGTGCCACCAACGATGTGGGCACTAGCGGCAAGTGGGCCGGGGAGCTGTTTTTT	-	TRBV19	TRBJ2-2	TRBD2	18
CASSNRPGQETQYF	TGTGCCAGCAGCAATCGACCGGGCCAAGAGACCCAGTACTTC	-	TRBV6-2/TRBV6-3	TRBJ2-5	-	14
CASSVGRGAAKNIQYF	TGTGCCAGCAGCGTAGGGCGGGGGGCAGCCAAAAACATTCAGTACTTC	-	TRBV9	TRBJ2-4	TRBD2	16
CASSLVAEATNEKLFF	TGTGCCAGCAGCTTAGTTGCAGAAGCAACTAATGAAAAACTGTTTTTT	-	TRBV7-2	TRBJ1-4	-	16